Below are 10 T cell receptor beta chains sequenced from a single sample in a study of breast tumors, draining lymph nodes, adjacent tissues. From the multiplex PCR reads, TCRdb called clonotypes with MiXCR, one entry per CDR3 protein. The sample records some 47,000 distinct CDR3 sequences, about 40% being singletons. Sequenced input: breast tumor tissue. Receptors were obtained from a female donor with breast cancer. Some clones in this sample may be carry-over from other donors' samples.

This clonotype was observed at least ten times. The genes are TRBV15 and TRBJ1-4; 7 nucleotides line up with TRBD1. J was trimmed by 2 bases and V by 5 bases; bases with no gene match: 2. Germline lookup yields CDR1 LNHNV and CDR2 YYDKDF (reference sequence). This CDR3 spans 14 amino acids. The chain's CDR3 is CATSGGQTNEKLFF. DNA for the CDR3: TGTGCCACCAGCGGGGGACAGACTAATGAAAAACTGTTTTTT.

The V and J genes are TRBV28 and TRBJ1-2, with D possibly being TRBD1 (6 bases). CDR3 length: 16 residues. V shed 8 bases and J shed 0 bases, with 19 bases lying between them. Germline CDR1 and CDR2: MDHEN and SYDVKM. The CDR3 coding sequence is TGTGCCAGCGCGAAGGGGGGGACGGCTTCTAACTATGGCTACACCTTC. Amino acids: CASAKGGTASNYGYTF.

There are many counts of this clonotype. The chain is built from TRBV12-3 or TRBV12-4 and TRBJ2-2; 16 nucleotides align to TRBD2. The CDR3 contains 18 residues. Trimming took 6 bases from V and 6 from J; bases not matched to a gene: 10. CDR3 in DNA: TGTGCCAGCAGGGGGGGACTAGCGGGAGGGCCGGTGGCCGGGGAGCTGTTTTTT. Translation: CASRGGLAGGPVAGELFF.

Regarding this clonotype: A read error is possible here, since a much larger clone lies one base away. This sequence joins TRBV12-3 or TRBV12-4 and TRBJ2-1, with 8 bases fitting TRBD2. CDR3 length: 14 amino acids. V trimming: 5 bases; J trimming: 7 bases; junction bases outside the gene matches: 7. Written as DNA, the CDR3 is TGTGCCAGCAGTCACACTAGCGGACGAAATGAGCAGTTCTTC. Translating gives CASSHTSGRNEQFF.

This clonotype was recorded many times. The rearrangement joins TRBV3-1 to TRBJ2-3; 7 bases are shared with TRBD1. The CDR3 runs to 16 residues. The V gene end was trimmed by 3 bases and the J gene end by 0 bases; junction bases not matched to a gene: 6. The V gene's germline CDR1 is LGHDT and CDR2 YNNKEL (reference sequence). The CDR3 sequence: CASSQGQTPSTDTQYF. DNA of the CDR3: TGTGCCAGCAGCCAGGGACAGACACCTAGCACAGATACGCAGTATTTT.

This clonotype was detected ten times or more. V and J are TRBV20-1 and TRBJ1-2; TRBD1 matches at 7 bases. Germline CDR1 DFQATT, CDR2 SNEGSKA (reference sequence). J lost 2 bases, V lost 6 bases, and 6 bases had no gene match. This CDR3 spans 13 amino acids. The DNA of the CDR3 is TGCAGTGCCCGCGAGGACAGGAACTATGGCTACACCTTC. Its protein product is CSAREDRNYGYTF.

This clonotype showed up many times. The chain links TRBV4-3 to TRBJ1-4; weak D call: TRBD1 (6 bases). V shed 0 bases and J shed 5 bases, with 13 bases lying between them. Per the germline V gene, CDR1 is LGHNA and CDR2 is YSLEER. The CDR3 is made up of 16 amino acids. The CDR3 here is CASSQDPGQQNEKLFF. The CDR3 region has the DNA TGCGCCAGCAGCCAAGATCCCGGACAGCAAAATGAAAAACTGTTTTTT.

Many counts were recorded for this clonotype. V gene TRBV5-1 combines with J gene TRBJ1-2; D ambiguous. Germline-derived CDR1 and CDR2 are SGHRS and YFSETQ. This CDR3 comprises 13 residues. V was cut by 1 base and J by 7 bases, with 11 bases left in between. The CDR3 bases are TGCGCCAGCAGCTTGTCGGGGAATGGTGGCTACACCTTC. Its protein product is CASSLSGNGGYTF.

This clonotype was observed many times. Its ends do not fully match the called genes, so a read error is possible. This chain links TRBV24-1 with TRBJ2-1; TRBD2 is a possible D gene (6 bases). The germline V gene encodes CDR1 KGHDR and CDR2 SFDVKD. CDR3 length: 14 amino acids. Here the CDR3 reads CATSDRDSDNEQFF. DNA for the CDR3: TGTGCCACCAGCGACCGGGACTCCGACAATGAGCAGTTCTTC.

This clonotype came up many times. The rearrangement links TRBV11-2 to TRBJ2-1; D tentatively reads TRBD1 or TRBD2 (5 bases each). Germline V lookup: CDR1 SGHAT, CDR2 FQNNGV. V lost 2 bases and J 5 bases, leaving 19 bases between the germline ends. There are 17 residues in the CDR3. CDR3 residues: CASSLSRWGPLHNEQFF. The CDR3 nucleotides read TGTGCCAGCAGCTTATCACGTTGGGGACCACTTCACAATGAGCAGTTCTTC.